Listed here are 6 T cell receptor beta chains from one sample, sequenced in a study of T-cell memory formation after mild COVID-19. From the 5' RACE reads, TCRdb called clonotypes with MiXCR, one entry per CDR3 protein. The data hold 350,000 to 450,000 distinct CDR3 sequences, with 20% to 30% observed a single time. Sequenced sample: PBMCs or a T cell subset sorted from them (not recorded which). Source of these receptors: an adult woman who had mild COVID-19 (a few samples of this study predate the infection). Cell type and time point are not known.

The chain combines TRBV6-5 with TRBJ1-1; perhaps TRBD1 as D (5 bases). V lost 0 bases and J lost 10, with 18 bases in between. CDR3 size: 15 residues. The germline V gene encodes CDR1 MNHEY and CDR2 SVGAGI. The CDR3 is CASSYSGLGAQVAFF. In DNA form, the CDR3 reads TGTGCCAGCAGTTACTCGGGGCTAGGAGCGCAGGTAGCTTTCTTT.

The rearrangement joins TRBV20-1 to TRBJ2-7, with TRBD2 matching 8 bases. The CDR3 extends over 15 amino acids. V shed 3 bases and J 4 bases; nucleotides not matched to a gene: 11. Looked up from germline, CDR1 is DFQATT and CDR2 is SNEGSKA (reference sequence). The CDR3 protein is CSASGKSGSLYEQYF. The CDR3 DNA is TGCAGTGCTAGCGGTAAGAGCGGGAGCTTGTACGAGCAGTACTTC.

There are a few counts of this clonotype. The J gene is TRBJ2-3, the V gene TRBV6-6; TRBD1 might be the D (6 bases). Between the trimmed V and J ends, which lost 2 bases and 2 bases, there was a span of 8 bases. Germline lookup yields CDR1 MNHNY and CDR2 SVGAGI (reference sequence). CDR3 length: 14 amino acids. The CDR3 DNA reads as TGTGCCAGCAGTTACGGGGGCCCCACAGATACGCAGTATTTT. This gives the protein CASSYGGPTDTQYF.

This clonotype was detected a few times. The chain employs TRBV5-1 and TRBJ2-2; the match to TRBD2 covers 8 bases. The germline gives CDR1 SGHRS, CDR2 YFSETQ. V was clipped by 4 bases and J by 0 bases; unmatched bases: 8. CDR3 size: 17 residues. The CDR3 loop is CASSPPGRVANTGELFF. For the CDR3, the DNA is TGCGCCAGCAGCCCGCCCGGGAGGGTTGCGAACACCGGGGAGCTGTTTTTT. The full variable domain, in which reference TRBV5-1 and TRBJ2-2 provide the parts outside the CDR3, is KAGVTQTPRYLIKTRGQQVTLSCSPISGHRSVSWYQQTPGQGLQFLFEYFSETQRNKGNFPGRFSGRQFSNSRSEMNVSTLELGDSALYLCASSPPGRVANTGELFFGEGSRLTVL.

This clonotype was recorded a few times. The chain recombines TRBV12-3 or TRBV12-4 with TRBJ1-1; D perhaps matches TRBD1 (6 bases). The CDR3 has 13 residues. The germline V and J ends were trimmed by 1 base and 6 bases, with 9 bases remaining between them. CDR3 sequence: CASSLDAGAEAFF. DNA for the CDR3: TGTGCCAGCAGTTTAGATGCAGGGGCTGAAGCTTTCTTT.

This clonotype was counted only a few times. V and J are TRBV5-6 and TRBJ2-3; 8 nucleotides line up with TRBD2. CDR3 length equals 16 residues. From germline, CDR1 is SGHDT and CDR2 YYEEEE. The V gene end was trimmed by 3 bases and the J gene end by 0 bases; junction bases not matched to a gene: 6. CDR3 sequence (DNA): TGTGCCAGCAGCTCCCCCCCTAGCGGGAGCACAGATACGCAGTATTTT. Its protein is CASSSPPSGSTDTQYF.